Listed here are 8 T cell receptor beta chains from one sample, sequenced in a study of CDR3 diversity in severe acne. TCRdb called the PCR reads again in MiXCR, with one record for every CDR3 protein. Counted here are over 70,000 distinct CDR3 sequences, roughly 51% occurring once; the ten biggest clones make up over 11%. The sequenced material came from blood. The source of these receptors is a male donor in good health, without acne.

As regards this clonotype: Germline is not matched at one junction end, which may reflect a read error. The chain is built from TRBV4-1 and TRBJ1-1; 8 bases are a match to TRBD1. The CDR3 consists of 15 residues. Germline V lookup: CDR1 MGHRA, CDR2 YSYEKL. The CDR3 spells CASSQQQGEVTEASF. The CDR3, as DNA: TGCGCCAGCAGCCAACAACAGGGGGAGGTCACTGAAGCTTCCTTT.

This clonotype was counted ten times or more. The chain employs TRBV6-1 and TRBJ2-7; no definite D call. CDR1 MNHNS and CDR2 SASEGT come from the germline V gene. V was clipped by 3 bases and J by 4 bases, with 10 bases between them. The CDR3 covers 13 residues. The CDR3 DNA is TGTGCCAGCAGTGATGGTCAGCCTTACGAGCAGTACTTC. Its translation is CASSDGQPYEQYF.

The chain carries TRBV7-9 and TRBJ1-1; 7 bases fit TRBD1. The V gene's germline CDR1 is SEHNR and CDR2 FQNEAQ (reference sequence). The CDR3 runs 14 residues. J was trimmed by 13 bases and V by 5 bases; bases with no gene match: 16. The CDR3: CASSPRSDRERIFF. DNA for the CDR3: TGTGCCAGCAGCCCTCGCAGCGACAGGGAGAGGATTTTCTTT.

The table lists this clonotype with many counts. The chain links TRBV15 to TRBJ2-7; 7 bases fit TRBD1. J was trimmed by 5 bases and V by 3 bases; bases with no gene match: 7. The CDR3 loop spans 14 amino acids. Looked up from germline, CDR1 is LNHNV and CDR2 is YYDKDF (reference sequence). This chain's CDR3 is CATSSGQASHEQYF. CDR3 sequence (DNA): TGTGCCACCAGCAGTGGACAGGCAAGTCACGAGCAGTACTTC.

This clonotype was recorded once. The genes are TRBV25-1 and TRBJ2-7; 8 bases align to TRBD2. The DNA end lines up better with TRBJ2-1; the J call may be wrong. The germline gives CDR1 MGHDK, CDR2 SYGVNS. The CDR3 is 15 amino acids. In DNA, the CDR3 is TGTGCCAGCACGGGGGTGGGTAGCGGGAACAATGAGCAGTTCTTC. Translation: CASTGVGSGNNEQFF.

Regarding this clonotype: One end of the junction does not line up with germline, which may come from a read error. DNA of the CDR3: TGCGCCAGCAGCCTGAAGGACAGCACAGATACGCAGTATTTC. Amino acids: CASSLKDSTDTQYF. The chain recombines TRBV5-1 with TRBJ2-3, with a weak D call TRBD1 (6 bases). This CDR3 is built from 14 residues. Germline V lookup: CDR1 SGHRS, CDR2 YFSETQ.

This clonotype was counted at least ten times. J is TRBJ1-5 and V is TRBV6-1; possibly TRBD1 for D (6 bases). The CDR3 runs 16 residues. The germline CDR1 and CDR2 sequences are MNHNS and SASEGT. The V gene lost 3 bases and the J gene lost 2 bases, with 14 bases spanning the gap. This chain's CDR3 is CASSDHTGWGNQPQHF. DNA for the CDR3: TGTGCCAGCAGTGACCACACAGGGTGGGGCAATCAGCCCCAGCATTTT.

Here the CDR3 reads CATSDPLRDYEQYF. For the CDR3, the DNA is TGTGCCACCAGTGATCCACTCCGGGACTACGAGCAGTACTTC. V and J are TRBV24-1 and TRBJ2-7, with a tentative D call TRBD2 (5 bases). The CDR3 runs 14 residues. In germline, CDR1 is KGHDR, CDR2 SFDVKD. The V and J ends lost 3 bases and 3 bases respectively, with 11 bases between them.